This TCR beta chain originates from a study of T-cell reconstitution after alpha-beta-depleted transplantation in children (dated by TCRdb to 2016 to 2018). Background for the entire study: The study quantitatively tracked T-cell immune reconstitution after TCRalphabeta/CD19-depleted allogeneic hematopoietic cell transplantation in children using TCR repertoire profiling.

Findings and caveats that apply to the study as a whole: The apparently early alphabetaT-cell count recovery about two months after transplant was reportedly dependent on only several hundred rapidly expanded clones derived from non-depleted graft cells. The high TCRbeta diversity at day 60 in some patients was ascribed to recipient T cells and intrathymic progenitors that had survived conditioning. Hyperexpanded clone frequencies declined over subsequent months; after one year, T-cell counts and TCRbeta diversity were mostly attributed to newly produced T cells.

Explained via the paper, the treatment or condition label denotes: allogeneic hematopoietic cell transplantation with graft depleted of TCRalphabeta T cells and CD19 B cells. TCRalphabeta/CD19-depleted allogeneic hematopoietic cell grafts were given to the transplant recipients, all of whom were children. The CDR3, cysteine through phenylalanine, is 15 amino acids long. Solely the CDR3 DNA is kept, with 45 bases framed from the first base. Unmatched junction bases come to 8, with V trimmed by 4 bases and J by 6 bases. For CDR1 and CDR2, the germline V gene lists SGHVS and FQNEAQ. The library relied on PCR. Instrument on record: Illumina HiSeq 2500. TCR libraries were prepared with molecular barcoding, using unique molecular identifiers to normalize TCRbeta repertoire quantification. TCRdb ran its own pipeline on the public reads, namely fastp trimming at Q25 and MiXCR clone calling, and kept in-frame beta chains. Records with the same CDR3 protein are collapsed into one entry carrying the most frequent genes and DNA. The sample contains 500,000 to 750,000 distinct CDR3 sequences, over 10% of them found a single time. About 2.2% of the sample lies in the top ten.

Concerning this clonotype: There is no known antigen for this receptor. Base qualities are not at hand, and no much larger clone is one base apart.

The sequencing used PBMCs, mostly from graft donor cells, collected 360 days after TCRalphabeta/CD19-depleted stem cell transplant. The source of this sequence is a male patient aged 10-17 years who had a stem cell transplant for acute myeloid leukemia, so the T cells may come from the graft donor. The chain is made from TRBV7-8 and TRBJ2-1, with 8 middle bases fitting TRBD2. Read as DNA, the sequence is TGTGCCAGCAGCTACACCGGGACTAGTTCCAATGAGCAGTTCTTC. Its protein is CASSYTGTSSNEQFF.